This T cell receptor beta chain was profiled in a study of cytomegalovirus exposure and HLA in healthy donors. Study outcomes and limitations: Confirmation was obtained in vitro that three CMV-associated chains are specific for CMV antigens. Despite most TCR sequences being rare, some public TCRs occurred in many donors. Diagnosis of cytomegalovirus status made by the classifier reportedly showed high specificity and sensitivity.

The CDR3 length is 14 residues. Trimming removed 2 bases from V and 0 bases from J, with 7 bases in between. Germline loops: CDR1 MDHEN, CDR2 SYDVKM. Sequencing was performed with immunoSEQ multiplex PCR; in TCRdb, only in-frame clones are kept and a portion is missing. The table has about 140,000 clones, roughly 86% seen once. A remark on this clone: Its antigen is still unknown.

The gene calls are TRBV28 and TRBJ1-2; no definite D call. The clonotype comes from a woman in her 30s in good health and CMV-seronegative. Source material: PBMCs. CDR3 residues: CASSLPLANYGYTF. The CDR3 DNA reads TGTGCCAGCAGTTTACCCTTAGCTAACTATGGCTACACCTTC.